This passage covers 28 T cell receptor beta chains from one sample sequenced in a study of blood T cell repertoires in COVID-19. Measured with immunoSEQ multiplex PCR; TCRdb has only the in-frame clones, and not every one. The table has around 200,000 clones, 85% seen once; the top ten hold around 19%. Sample: PBMCs or T cells enriched from blood (not recorded which). The origin of the receptors is a man between 35 and 55 years old who had recovered from COVID-19.

With respect to this clone: Other nucleotide sequences from this sample produce the same CDR3. V is TRBV27 and J is TRBJ2-7; 9 bases map to TRBD2. Germline V gene sequence: CDR1 MNHEY, CDR2 SMNVEV (reference sequence). After removal of 2 bases from V and 4 bases from J, the junction contained 0 bases not matched to a gene. This CDR3 is built from 13 residues. Here the CDR3 reads CASSLAGGYEQYF. In DNA form, the CDR3 reads TGTGCCAGCAGTTTAGCGGGAGGGTACGAGCAGTACTTC.

This sequence joins TRBV11-3 and TRBJ2-1; 9 nucleotides agree with TRBD2. This CDR3 spans 15 amino acids. Germline V gene sequence: CDR1 SGHNT, CDR2 YENEEA. With 5 bases clipped from V and 6 bases from J, the junction kept 8 bases outside the gene matches. The CDR3 DNA sequence: TGTGCCAGCAGCCCGATAGCGGGAGTATCCAATGAGCAGTTCTTC. Its translation: CASSPIAGVSNEQFF.

This clone appeared once. The chain joins TRBV15 to TRBJ2-7; unclear D gene. Trimming removed 3 bases at V and 3 bases at J, with 15 bases between. Germline V gene sequence: CDR1 LNHNV, CDR2 YYDKDF (reference sequence). The CDR3 is made up of 15 amino acids. CDR3 loop: CATSRPTRVGYEQYF. Here the CDR3 DNA reads TGTGCCACCAGCAGGCCGACCCGGGTAGGCTACGAGCAGTACTTC.

The chain uses TRBV5-8 and TRBJ2-3; D remains ambiguous. Germline CDR1 SGHTS, CDR2 YDEGEE. The V end lost 4 bases, the J end lost 6 bases, and 18 bases lay between the germline ends. This CDR3 has 15 amino acids. For the CDR3, the DNA is TGTGCCAGCAGCCTGCCGTTTGAGGAACCCGATACGCAGTATTTT. Encoded protein: CASSLPFEEPDTQYF. The complete variable domain, with remaining parts taken from reference TRBV5-8 and TRBJ2-3, reads EAGVTQSPTHLIKTRGQQATLRCSPISGHTSVYWYQQALGLGLQFLLWYDEGEERNRGNFPPRFSGRQFPNYSSELNVNALELEDSALYLCASSLPFEEPDTQYFGPGTRLTVL.

This clone was found once. The chain employs TRBV19 and TRBJ2-7; 10 nucleotides line up with TRBD1. This CDR3 has 15 amino acids. CDR1 and CDR2 from the germline V gene are LNHDA and SQIVND (reference sequence). V lost 6 bases and J lost 6; bases outside the gene matches: 11. CDR3 loop: CASRTTGTGVGEQYF. In DNA, the CDR3 is TGTGCCAGTAGAACAACCGGGACAGGGGTCGGCGAGCAGTACTTC.

This clone was found once. This chain links TRBV7-9 with TRBJ1-1; D unclear. This CDR3 comprises 12 residues. Germline V lookup: CDR1 SEHNR, CDR2 FQNEAQ (reference sequence). The V gene lost 8 bases and the J gene lost 3 bases, with 10 bases spanning the gap. CDR3 loop: CASGGDDTEAFF. Written as DNA, the CDR3 is TGTGCCAGCGGCGGTGACGACACTGAAGCTTTCTTT.

Turning to this clone: The same CDR3 also results from other DNA sequences found in this sample. The chain links TRBV13 to TRBJ2-2, with D possibly TRBD2 on 6 matching bases. V dropped 2 bases and J dropped 4 bases, with 11 bases sitting between them. The germline CDR1 and CDR2 sequences are PRHDT and FYEKMQ (reference sequence). This CDR3 is built from 15 residues. The CDR3 loop is CASSLFGTGTGELFF. Here the CDR3 DNA reads TGTGCCAGCAGCTTATTCGGGACTGGCACCGGGGAGCTGTTTTTT.

V and J are TRBV5-4 and TRBJ1-5, with D perhaps TRBD1 (5 bases). The CDR3 consists of 18 residues. Trimming left V 2 bases short and J 3 bases short, with 21 bases between. Germline values: CDR1 SGHNT, CDR2 YYREEE (reference sequence). For the CDR3, the DNA is TGTGCCAGCAGCTTCCCTCCCCGTACGCGGGGGGACAATCAGCCCCAGCATTTT. This translates into CASSFPPRTRGDNQPQHF.

This clone came up once. The V and J genes are TRBV10-3 and TRBJ1-3; no definite D call. The V end lost 0 bases, the J end lost 0 bases, and 15 bases lay between the germline ends. The germline V gene has CDR1 ENHRY and CDR2 SYGVKD. This CDR3 region has 18 residues. The CDR3 DNA sequence: TGTGCCATCAGTGAGTCGCGAGGGCAGAGTTTCTCTGGAAACACCATATATTTT. Protein: CAISESRGQSFSGNTIYF.

The chain recombines TRBV7-2 with TRBJ1-1; a weak D match, TRBD1 (6 bases). The germline V and J ends were trimmed by 3 bases and 4 bases, with 21 bases remaining between them. The CDR3 runs 17 residues. Germline V gives CDR1 SGHTA, CDR2 FQGNSA. CDR3 sequence reads: CASSFSGTDLGGTEAFF. The CDR3 DNA follows: TGTGCCAGCAGCTTTTCCGGGACCGACTTAGGGGGCACTGAAGCTTTCTTT.

J is TRBJ2-5 and V is TRBV29-1; possibly TRBD1 for D (6 bases). The CDR3 contains 15 residues. Germline V lookup: CDR1 SQVTM, CDR2 ANQGSEA. Trimming took 6 bases from V and 2 from J, leaving 19 bases between them. The CDR3 region is CSVETSGVRQETQYF. The CDR3 DNA sequence: TGCAGCGTGGAGACCTCAGGGGTTCGGCAAGAGACCCAGTACTTC.

The chain has TRBV5-8 and TRBJ2-3, with 9 positions matching TRBD2. Germline lookup yields CDR1 SGHTS and CDR2 YDEGEE. This CDR3 region has 17 residues. V trimming: 0 bases; J trimming: 2 bases; junction bases outside the gene matches: 7. The chain's CDR3 is CASSLGTAGGSTDTQYF. DNA for the CDR3: TGTGCCAGCAGCTTGGGGACAGCGGGAGGATCCACAGATACGCAGTATTTT.

The chain links TRBV11-3 to TRBJ2-7, with D perhaps TRBD2 (6 bases). CDR1 is SGHNT and CDR2 is YENEEA in the germline V gene. The CDR3 is 14 amino acids. With 0 bases removed from V and 1 base from J, the gap between germline ends came to 7 bases. The chain's CDR3 is CASSLDGGSYEQYF. CDR3 nucleotides: TGTGCCAGCAGCTTAGACGGGGGTTCCTACGAGCAGTACTTC.

This clone was observed a single time. The CDR3 region is CASSLSSTPGELFF. Here the CDR3 DNA reads TGTGCCAGCAGCTTGTCTAGTACACCCGGGGAGCTGTTTTTT. V and J are TRBV11-3 and TRBJ2-2; no firm D call. Germline CDR1 SGHNT, CDR2 YENEEA. V lost 3 bases and J lost 6, with 11 bases in between. The CDR3 spans 14 residues.

For the CDR3, the DNA is TGTGCCGCCTTTCGGGACACCAATCAGCCCCAGCATTTT. Protein: CAAFRDTNQPQHF. The chain carries TRBV25-1 and TRBJ1-5; D is perhaps TRBD1 (6 bases). Germline V gives CDR1 MGHDK, CDR2 SYGVNS. The V end lost 11 bases, the J end lost 3 bases, and 14 bases lay between the germline ends. The CDR3 sequence is 13 residues long.

The rearrangement links TRBV19 to TRBJ2-1, with D possibly being TRBD2 (6 bases). From germline, CDR1 is LNHDA and CDR2 SQIVND (reference sequence). The CDR3 length is 15 residues. Trimming removed 6 bases from V and 7 bases from J, with 19 bases in between. CDR3 loop: CASRPGPAGLNEQFF. In DNA form, the CDR3 reads TGTGCCAGTAGGCCCGGGCCAGCGGGTCTAAATGAGCAGTTCTTC.

This chain links TRBV5-1 with TRBJ2-4; 7 bases fit TRBD2. V shed 4 bases, J shed 3 bases, and the junction held 7 bases outside the gene matches. This CDR3 has 15 amino acids. The V gene's germline CDR1 is SGHRS and CDR2 YFSETQ. CDR3 in amino acids: CASSDGTGGKNIQYF. DNA for the CDR3: TGCGCCAGCAGCGATGGGACGGGAGGCAAAAACATTCAGTACTTC.

This clone has only a few counts. V usage is TRBV29-1 and J usage is TRBJ2-2; TRBD1 agrees at 11 bases. The V and J ends lost 6 bases and 3 bases, in that order; junction bases with no gene match: 3. From germline, CDR1 is SQVTM and CDR2 ANQGSEA. The CDR3 runs 14 residues. The CDR3 coding sequence is TGCAGCGTGAAGGACAGGGGGCACACCGGGGAGCTGTTTTTT. It is translated as CSVKDRGHTGELFF.

CDR3 sequence reads: CASNRGHPWVGYTF. The CDR3 DNA reads TGTGCCTCCAACAGGGGACACCCATGGGTTGGCTACACCTTC. The chain combines TRBV30 with TRBJ1-2; 7 positions match TRBD1. Germline values: CDR1 GTSNPN, CDR2 SVGIG (reference sequence). This CDR3 region has 14 residues. V lost 7 bases and J lost 7; bases outside the gene matches: 15.

The V call is TRBV7-3, the J call TRBJ2-5; 9 bases are a match to TRBD1. V dropped 2 bases and J dropped 0; count of bases not matched to a gene: 10. Germline V gene lookup returns CDR1 SGHTA and CDR2 FQGTGA. The length of the CDR3 is 18 residues. The CDR3 DNA reads as TGTGCCAGCAGCTTAGTCGGTACAGGGGGCGAGTACCAAGAGACCCAGTACTTC. It encodes CASSLVGTGGEYQETQYF.

The chain couples TRBV11-2 to TRBJ1-1, with D uncertain. V shed 4 bases and J shed 6 bases, with 6 bases lying between them. CDR1 is SGHAT and CDR2 is FQNNGV in the germline V gene. This CDR3 has 11 residues. CDR3: CASSSSPEAFF. CDR3 sequence (DNA): TGTGCCAGCAGCTCTAGTCCTGAAGCTTTCTTT.

As regards this clone: This sample also contains other DNA sequences that code for the same CDR3. The chain recombines TRBV9 with TRBJ2-1; D is unresolved. V gave up 4 bases and J gave up 4 bases, with 12 bases separating them. Germline CDR1 and CDR2: SGDLS and YYNGEE. The CDR3 is made up of 14 amino acids. DNA of the CDR3: TGTGCCAGCAGCCCCCCCTCGAGTTACAATGAGCAGTTCTTC. This translates into CASSPPSSYNEQFF. The full variable domain, rest sourced from reference TRBV9 and TRBJ2-1, is DSGVTQTPKHLITATGQRVTLRCSPRSGDLSVYWYQQSLDQGLQFLIQYYNGEERAKGNILERFSAQQFPDLHSELNLSSLELGDSALYFCASSPPSSYNEQFFGPGTRLTVL.

Many counts were recorded for this clone. The chain carries TRBV2 and TRBJ1-1; no clear D. The CDR3 is 14 amino acids. The germline V gene encodes CDR1 SNHLY and CDR2 FYNNEI. V lost 1 base and J 1 base, leaving 7 bases between the germline ends. Here the CDR3 DNA reads TGTGCCAGCAGTGAAGGTATCCCGAACACTGAAGCTTTCTTT. The encoded protein is CASSEGIPNTEAFF.

V usage is TRBV7-3 and J usage is TRBJ2-3; 7 bases agree with TRBD1. This CDR3 spans 15 amino acids. Germline-derived CDR1 and CDR2 are SGHTA and FQGTGA. V dropped 3 bases and J dropped 5; count of bases not matched to a gene: 8. The CDR3 sequence: CASSFRDRAEDTQYF. For the CDR3, the DNA is TGTGCCAGCAGCTTTCGGGACAGAGCAGAAGATACGCAGTATTTT.

The chain recombines TRBV6-5 with TRBJ2-5, with D maybe TRBD2 (5 bases). Germline values: CDR1 MNHEY, CDR2 SVGAGI. The CDR3 totals 14 residues. V lost 4 bases and J 2 bases, leaving 11 bases between the germline ends. This CDR3 reads CASSFGREQETQYF. The CDR3 DNA is TGTGCCAGCAGTTTCGGCCGGGAACAAGAGACCCAGTACTTC.

The chain employs TRBV6-2 or TRBV6-3 and TRBJ2-3, with a tentative D call TRBD2 (5 bases). CDR1 and CDR2 (germline): MNHEY, SVGEGT. CDR3 size: 17 residues. Trimming took off 2 bases at V and 0 bases at J, with 15 bases between the two ends. DNA of the CDR3: TGTGCCAGCAGTTACCCGCCGGGGAGCGCAAGCACAGATACGCAGTATTTT. This translates into CASSYPPGSASTDTQYF.

The chain has TRBV4-3 and TRBJ2-7, with 13 bases identical to TRBD2. The CDR3 contains 18 residues. Germline CDR1 reads LGHNA; CDR2 reads YSLEER. The V segment lost 1 base and the J segment 0 bases; nucleotides outside the gene matches: 6. The CDR3 DNA reads as TGCGCCAGCAGCCAAGGGACTAGCGGGAGAGGGGGCTCCTACGAGCAGTACTTC. It encodes CASSQGTSGRGGSYEQYF.

The V call is TRBV7-6, the J call TRBJ2-1, with 7 bases lining up with TRBD2. The V gene's germline CDR1 is SGHVS and CDR2 FNYEAQ. This CDR3 contains 16 residues. The trim removed 2 bases at V and 8 bases at J, leaving 12 bases unmatched. In DNA form, the CDR3 reads TGTGCCAGCAGCTTAAGACTAGGACTAGAAGGGGATGAGCAGTTCTTC. This encodes CASSLRLGLEGDEQFF.